Below, one T cell receptor beta chain is given with its context. No antigen is known for it. The V gene's germline CDR1 is SGHTA and CDR2 FQGNSA. The ends were cut back, 1 base at V and 8 bases at J, with 9 bases in the middle. CDR3 length equals 12 residues. The entry originates in a study of T cell responses to AZD1222 COVID-19 vaccine. Study findings and constraints: Recipients of AZD1222 seropositive at baseline numbered only 6 or 7. Nearly half of spike-specific TCRs reportedly target variant regions that are unmutated in the B.1.351 and B.1.1.7 variants.

Measured with immunoSEQ multiplex PCR; TCRdb has only the in-frame clones, and not every one. The repertoire holds roughly 150,000 clones, with under 95% as singletons. The source was peripheral blood, collected on day 0 of AZD1222 vaccination. The V and J genes are TRBV7-2 and TRBJ2-7, with D maybe TRBD2 (5 bases). The receptor's source is an adult in good health. CDR3 sequence reads: CASSLDGIKQYF. The CDR3 nucleotides are TGTGCCAGCAGCTTAGACGGGATCAAGCAGTACTTC.